The clone carrying this T cell receptor beta chain was seen ten or more times. The entry originates in a study of T cells in Graves' hyperthyroidism and ophthalmopathy. Absent ophthalmopathy progression within 18 months defined stable Graves' hyperthyroidism. Patients aged 18 to 65 had newly diagnosed hyperthyroidism lasting under 2 months. Diagnosis rested on symptoms, serum thyroxine and TRAb, thyroid ultrasound, and orbital computed tomography. Per germline, CDR1 LNHNV and CDR2 YYDKDF (reference sequence). The CDR3 sequence is 15 residues long. The V end lost 0 bases, the J end lost 0 bases, and 8 bases lay between the germline ends. Researchers took RNA transcripts and amplified the TCR beta CDR3 regions from them. TCR CDR3 regions were first amplified by RT-PCR with HTBI primers. TCRdb reprocessed the multiplex PCR reads with MiXCR, giving one entry per CDR3 protein. Here the sample spans more than 150,000 distinct CDR3 sequences, about 15% being singletons.

The chain employs TRBV15 and TRBJ2-5, with D unclear. The sequence came from a woman aged 45 to 65 with Graves' hyperthyroidism. The source material was blood. DNA for the CDR3: TGTGCCACCAGCAGAGAAGACATCGACCAAGAGACCCAGTACTTC. Translation gives CATSREDIDQETQYF.